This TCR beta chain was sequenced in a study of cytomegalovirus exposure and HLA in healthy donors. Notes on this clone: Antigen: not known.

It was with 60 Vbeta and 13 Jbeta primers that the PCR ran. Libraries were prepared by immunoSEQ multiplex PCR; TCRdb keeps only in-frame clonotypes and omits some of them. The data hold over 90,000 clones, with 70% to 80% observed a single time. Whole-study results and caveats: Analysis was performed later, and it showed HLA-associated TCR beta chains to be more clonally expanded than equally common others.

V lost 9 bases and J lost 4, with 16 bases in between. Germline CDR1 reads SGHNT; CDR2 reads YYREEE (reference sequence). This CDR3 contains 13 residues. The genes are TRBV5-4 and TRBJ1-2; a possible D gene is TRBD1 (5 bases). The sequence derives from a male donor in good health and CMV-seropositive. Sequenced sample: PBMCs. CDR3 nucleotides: TGTGCCACCACAGGCCAGGGTACCTATGGCTACACCTTC. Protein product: CATTGQGTYGYTF.